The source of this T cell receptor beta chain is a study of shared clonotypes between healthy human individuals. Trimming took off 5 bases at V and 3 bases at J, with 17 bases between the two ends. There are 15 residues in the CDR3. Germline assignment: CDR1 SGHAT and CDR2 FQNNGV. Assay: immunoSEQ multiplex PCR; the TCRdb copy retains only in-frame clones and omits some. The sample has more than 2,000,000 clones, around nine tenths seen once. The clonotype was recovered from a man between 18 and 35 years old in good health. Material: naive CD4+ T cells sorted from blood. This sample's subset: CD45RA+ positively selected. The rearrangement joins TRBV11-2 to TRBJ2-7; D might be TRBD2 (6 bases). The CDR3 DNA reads TGTGCCAGCAGCAGAGCACGGACGGGAGACTACGAGCAGTACTTC. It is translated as CASSRARTGDYEQYF.